Below, 28 T cell receptor beta chains from the same sample are listed, as sequenced in a study of glioma-infiltrating T cells. Using RNA template, CDR3s of TCR alpha and beta were amplified with iRepertoire arm-PCR. Using its own MiXCR run on the multiplex PCR reads, TCRdb lists one record per CDR3 protein. The sample holds approximately 90,000 distinct CDR3 sequences; 23% are singletons and the top ten take over 5.5%. The sample was glioma tissue, nonneoplastic brain tissue, or PBMCs (not recorded which). These receptors all stem from a human donor with low-grade glioma or glioblastoma, undergoing nonglioma brain surgery, or in good health (not recorded which).

This sequence joins TRBV19 and TRBJ2-7; 11 nucleotides align to TRBD1. Per the germline V gene, CDR1 is LNHDA and CDR2 is SQIVND (reference sequence). V gave up 5 bases and J gave up 7 bases; unmatched junction bases: 7. CDR3 length: 14 residues. The CDR3 loop is CASSPDRGLIEQYF. In DNA form, the CDR3 reads TGTGCCAGTAGTCCGGACAGGGGGCTGATAGAGCAGTACTTC.

Ten or more counts support this clonotype. This rearrangement joins TRBV7-9 to TRBJ1-5, with TRBD1 identical over 9 bases. The J segment lost 0 bases and the V segment lost 5 bases, leaving 8 bases of the junction unmatched. The CDR3 is 17 amino acids. Per the germline V gene, CDR1 is SEHNR and CDR2 is FQNEAQ (reference sequence). The CDR3 region is CASSPGTGFSSNQPQHF. The CDR3 DNA reads as TGTGCCAGCAGCCCCGGGACAGGGTTTAGTAGCAATCAGCCCCAGCATTTT.

This clonotype was detected many times. The V gene is TRBV20-1, the J gene TRBJ1-2; 8 nucleotides match TRBD1. This CDR3 spans 14 amino acids. The V segment lost 7 bases and the J segment 1 base; nucleotides outside the gene matches: 8. The germline CDR1 and CDR2 sequences are DFQATT and SNEGSKA (reference sequence). CDR3 nucleotides: TGCAGTGTCAGGGGGCGGAGGCTTAACTATGGCTACACCTTC. Translating gives CSVRGRRLNYGYTF.

The genes are TRBV9 and TRBJ1-3; D is uncertain. V was pared by 4 bases and J by 6 bases, with 8 bases between. The CDR3 has 12 amino acids. Germline V gives CDR1 SGDLS, CDR2 YYNGEE. CDR3 loop: CASSPLENTIYF. CDR3 nucleotides: TGTGCCAGCAGCCCCCTCGAAAACACCATATATTTT.

This clonotype has a count of ten or more. The gene calls are TRBV20-1 and TRBJ2-7; 9 bases match TRBD2. Germline V gives CDR1 DFQATT, CDR2 SNEGSKA (reference sequence). V was pared by 6 bases and J by 4 bases, with 16 bases of the junction left unmatched. This CDR3 is 16 amino acids long. CDR3 residues: CSADASGVGGTYEQYF. The CDR3 DNA sequence: TGCAGTGCCGACGCTAGCGGGGTAGGCGGAACTTACGAGCAGTACTTC.

To note about this clonotype: A much larger clone sits a single nucleotide away, making a read error possible. The chain combines TRBV2 with TRBJ2-7; TRBD1 matches 9 bases. The CDR3 totals 16 residues. V shed 7 bases and J 1 base; nucleotides not matched to a gene: 11. Germline-derived CDR1 and CDR2 are SNHLY and FYNNEI. The CDR3 loop reads CASNHLTGQGSYEQYF. The DNA for the CDR3 is TGTGCCAGCAACCACCTCACGGGACAGGGTTCCTACGAGCAGTACTTC.

A word on this clonotype: This CDR3 fails to terminate in the conserved phenylalanine or tryptophan, so it likely reflects a read error. The V call is TRBV20-1, the J call TRBJ1-2, with D unresolved. This CDR3 spans 12 amino acids. Trimming shortened V by 3 bases and J by 2 bases, and 7 bases separated the two germline ends. Germline V gives CDR1 DFQATT, CDR2 SNEGSKA (reference sequence). The CDR3 DNA reads as TGCAGTGCTAGTCGAGGGAACTATGGCTACACCCCC. Residues: CSASRGNYGYTP.

This clonotype was seen ten or more times. V usage is TRBV20-1 and J usage is TRBJ2-3; D may be TRBD2 (5 bases). This CDR3 has 11 amino acids. The germline V and J ends were trimmed by 2 bases and 6 bases, with 6 bases remaining between them. Germline-derived CDR1 and CDR2 are DFQATT and SNEGSKA (reference sequence). In DNA, the CDR3 is TGCAGTGCTAGACCGGGGGATACGCAGTATTTT. It yields the protein CSARPGDTQYF.

This clonotype was detected many times. V is TRBV2 and J is TRBJ1-2; 8 positions agree with TRBD1. Germline trimming cut 7 bases from V and 3 bases from J; bases unmatched to any gene: 7. The germline V gene has CDR1 SNHLY and CDR2 FYNNEI. The CDR3 is 14 residues long. This CDR3 is CASTRQGMDYGYTF. The CDR3 DNA follows: TGTGCCAGCACTCGACAGGGGATGGACTATGGCTACACCTTC.

The rearrangement uses TRBV5-5 and TRBJ1-2; no clear D. This CDR3 has 12 residues. V was pared by 3 bases and J by 4 bases, with 7 bases between. Looked up from germline, CDR1 is SGHKS and CDR2 is YYEKEE (reference sequence). The CDR3 region is CASSSHSYGYTF. CDR3 coding DNA: TGTGCCAGCAGCTCCCACAGCTATGGCTACACCTTC.

The V call is TRBV5-1, the J call TRBJ1-2; D ambiguous. The CDR3 spans 15 residues. CDR1 SGHRS and CDR2 YFSETQ come from the germline V gene. V shed 0 bases and J shed 1 base, with 10 bases lying between them. The CDR3: CASSLVSGGNYGYTF. The CDR3 coding sequence is TGCGCCAGCAGCTTGGTGTCGGGCGGTAACTATGGCTACACCTTC.

This clonotype was detected only a few times. The rearrangement uses TRBV7-9 and TRBJ1-2; D may be TRBD1 (6 bases). The CDR3 runs to 14 residues. CDR1 and CDR2 from the germline V gene are SEHNR and FQNEAQ (reference sequence). V was clipped by 5 bases and J by 2 bases, with 12 bases between them. CDR3 protein: CASSKSGGNYGYTF. In DNA, the CDR3 is TGTGCCAGCAGCAAATCGGGGGGCAACTATGGCTACACCTTC.

In its sample, this clonotype was seen many times. The V and J genes are TRBV6-1 and TRBJ2-7; TRBD1 might be the D (5 bases). V lost 5 bases and J lost 1, with 12 bases in between. There are 14 residues in the CDR3. CDR1 and CDR2 from the germline V gene are MNHNS and SASEGT. CDR3 DNA: TGTGCCAGCAGTCGGCAGGGTACGTCCTACGAGCAGTACTTC. Its translation: CASSRQGTSYEQYF.

The chain has TRBV20-1 and TRBJ2-3, with a tentative D call TRBD1 (6 bases). This CDR3 contains 15 residues. Germline V gene lookup returns CDR1 DFQATT and CDR2 SNEGSKA (reference sequence). Between the trimmed V and J ends, which lost 3 bases and 10 bases, there was a span of 23 bases. This CDR3 is CSASYRDILTESQYF. CDR3 nucleotide sequence: TGCAGTGCTAGCTACAGGGATATATTAACAGAGTCGCAGTATTTT.

This clonotype was counted ten times or more. The CDR3 coding sequence is TGTGCCAGCAGCCCGGGACAGGGGGAGGGCTACACCTTC. The encoded protein is CASSPGQGEGYTF. The V and J genes are TRBV7-9 and TRBJ1-2; 11 bases line up with TRBD1. After removal of 5 bases from V and 8 bases from J, the junction contained 4 bases not matched to a gene. The germline CDR1 and CDR2 sequences are SEHNR and FQNEAQ (reference sequence). This CDR3 comprises 13 residues. Using reference TRBV7-9 and TRBJ1-2 for the parts outside the CDR3, the full variable domain is DTGVSQNPRHKITKRGQNVTFRCDPISEHNRLYWYRQTLGQGPEFLTYFQNEAQLEKSRLLSDRFSAERPKGSFSTLEIQRTEQGDSAMYLCASSPGQGEGYTFGSGTRLTVV.

V gene TRBV7-6 combines with J gene TRBJ2-5; unclear D gene. The length of the CDR3 is 12 residues. The germline CDR1 and CDR2 sequences are SGHVS and FNYEAQ. With 5 bases removed from V and 4 bases from J, the gap between germline ends came to 8 bases. The CDR3 is CASSGPPETQYF. DNA of the CDR3: TGTGCCAGCAGCGGCCCCCCAGAGACCCAGTACTTC.

As concerns this clonotype: Since a much larger clone is just one base distant, this may be a read error. This chain uses TRBV5-1 with TRBJ1-1; possibly TRBD1 for D (5 bases). The germline V gene encodes CDR1 SGHRS and CDR2 YFSETQ. The CDR3 spans 14 residues. Trimming stripped 5 bases from V and 4 bases from J, with 15 bases between. CDR3 residues: CASRFAGTSTEAFF. The CDR3 DNA follows: TGCGCCAGCAGATTCGCAGGGACGAGCACTGAAGCTTTCTTT.

This clonotype was detected many times. The V gene is TRBV3-1, the J gene TRBJ2-1; D ambiguous. Germline-derived CDR1 and CDR2 are LGHDT and YNNKEL (reference sequence). This CDR3 spans 14 amino acids. V lost 5 bases, J lost 1 base, and 9 bases lay in between. The chain's CDR3 is CASSVVPSYNEQFF. CDR3 in DNA: TGTGCCAGCAGCGTAGTACCATCCTACAATGAGCAGTTCTTC.

This clonotype was seen repeatedly, ten times or more. The V call is TRBV6-1, the J call TRBJ1-2, with TRBD1 matching 7 bases. Germline CDR1 reads MNHNS; CDR2 reads SASEGT. CDR3 size: 14 residues. With 5 bases clipped from V and 14 bases from J, the junction kept 17 bases outside the gene matches. The CDR3: CASSRLSHRTGKTF. Here the CDR3 DNA reads TGTGCCAGCAGTCGCCTTTCTCATCGGACAGGAAAAACCTTC.

This clonotype appeared many times. The V call is TRBV15, the J call TRBJ2-1, with 8 nucleotides matching TRBD2. V shed 3 bases, J shed 9 bases, and the junction held 16 bases outside the gene matches. This CDR3 is 17 amino acids long. Germline V gene lookup returns CDR1 LNHNV and CDR2 YYDKDF (reference sequence). The CDR3 bases are TGTGCCACCAGCAGCGGGGGGGGCAAGGGAGGAGCGGGTGAGCAGTTCTTC. It encodes CATSSGGGKGGAGEQFF.

As to this clonotype: At one end, the junction sequence differs from germline, possibly due to a read error. The chain couples TRBV6-6 to TRBJ2-6; a weak D match, TRBD1 (6 bases). Germline assignment: CDR1 MNHNY and CDR2 SVGAGI (reference sequence). CDR3 length equals 15 residues. In nucleotides, the CDR3 is TGTGCTAGCAGTAGCTCAGGGGCTGGGGCCAACGCCCTGACTTTC. Amino acids: CASSSSGAGANALTF.

This clonotype was seen repeatedly, ten times or more. The rearrangement joins TRBV6-1 to TRBJ2-3; tentative D call: TRBD1 (6 bases). CDR1 and CDR2 (germline): MNHNS, SASEGT. Trimming left V 5 bases short and J 2 bases short, with 11 bases between. CDR3 size: 14 residues. In nucleotides, the CDR3 is TGTGCCAGCAGTAAGACAGGAATCACAGATACGCAGTATTTT. This codes for CASSKTGITDTQYF.

J is TRBJ2-5 and V is TRBV12-3 or TRBV12-4; 11 bases line up with TRBD1. Germline trimming cut 6 bases from V and 5 bases from J; bases unmatched to any gene: 11. This CDR3 contains 16 residues. CDR3 loop: CASSNLRTGGYETQYF. The DNA of the CDR3 is TGTGCCAGCAGCAACCTCCGGACAGGGGGCTATGAGACCCAGTACTTC.

The V gene is TRBV29-1, the J gene TRBJ2-5, with unresolved D. The CDR3 contains 11 residues. Germline CDR1 reads SQVTM; CDR2 reads ANQGSEA. Trimming removed 3 bases from V and 3 bases from J, with 5 bases in between. As DNA, the CDR3 is TGCAGCGTTGACAGAGAAGAGACCCAGTACTTC. Translation: CSVDREETQYF.

With respect to this clonotype: A much larger clone differs from this one at a single base, so this may be a read error. This CDR3 fails to terminate in the conserved phenylalanine or tryptophan, so it likely reflects a read error. The chain uses TRBV5-1 and TRBJ2-3; the D is unclear. In germline, CDR1 is SGHRS, CDR2 YFSETQ. Trimming removed 0 bases from V and 0 bases from J, with 11 bases in between. The CDR3 loop spans 16 amino acids. CDR3 nucleotide sequence: TGCGCCAGCAGCTTGGCTCAGTCACCTAGCACAGATACGCAGTATCTT. Translation: CASSLAQSPSTDTQYL.

In this sample, this clonotype turned up many times. The chain couples TRBV15 to TRBJ1-2, with D maybe TRBD1 (6 bases). V was cut by 0 bases and J by 7 bases, with 15 bases left in between. The germline CDR1 and CDR2 sequences are LNHNV and YYDKDF (reference sequence). The length of the CDR3 is 15 residues. CDR3 sequence (DNA): TGTGCCACCAGCAGAGATGCCGGACAGTCGGCTGGCTACACCTTC. It encodes CATSRDAGQSAGYTF.

This clonotype was seen repeatedly, ten times or more. The chain has TRBV20-1 and TRBJ2-7, with D tentatively TRBD2 (5 bases). Per the germline V gene, CDR1 is DFQATT and CDR2 is SNEGSKA (reference sequence). The CDR3 is 16 amino acids. V shed 1 base and J shed 4 bases, with 20 bases lying between them. As DNA, the CDR3 is TGCAGTGCTAGAGTGGCAACCGGGATCCTGAAATACGAGCAGTACTTC. This sequence encodes CSARVATGILKYEQYF.

About this clonotype itself: This sequence may be a read error, since a much larger clone differs from it by one base. The chain joins TRBV7-9 to TRBJ2-3; D not certain. Germline CDR1 reads SEHNR; CDR2 reads FQNEAQ (reference sequence). The CDR3 is 15 amino acids. The CDR3 here is CASSSPTRLVDKQYF. DNA of the CDR3: TGTGCCAGCAGCTCTCCGACTCGACTGGTGGATAAGCAGTATTTT.